This T cell receptor (beta chain) emerged from a study of blood T cell repertoires in COVID-19. Germline V CDR1 and CDR2: GTSNPN, SVGIG (reference sequence). CDR3 length: 11 amino acids. Trimming removed 0 bases at V and 14 bases at J, with 13 bases between. Per the study methods: The authors estimated nucleated cell counts from reference gene primer amplification. Sequencing used immunoSEQ multiplex PCR; TCRdb keeps in-frame clones, though not all of them. From that table come the V and J calls and clone size; the DNA was used to work out D and trimming. In the table there are 120,000 to 150,000 clones, less than 90% of which are singletons.

The specimen sequenced was PBMCs or T cells enriched from blood (not recorded which). The TCR originated in a man aged 35-49 years with acute COVID-19. The chain couples TRBV30 to TRBJ2-5, with a possible D match to TRBD2 (5 bases). The CDR3 DNA reads TGTGCCTGGAGTGTACTTCGGGGTTACTACTTC. Protein product: CAWSVLRGYYF.